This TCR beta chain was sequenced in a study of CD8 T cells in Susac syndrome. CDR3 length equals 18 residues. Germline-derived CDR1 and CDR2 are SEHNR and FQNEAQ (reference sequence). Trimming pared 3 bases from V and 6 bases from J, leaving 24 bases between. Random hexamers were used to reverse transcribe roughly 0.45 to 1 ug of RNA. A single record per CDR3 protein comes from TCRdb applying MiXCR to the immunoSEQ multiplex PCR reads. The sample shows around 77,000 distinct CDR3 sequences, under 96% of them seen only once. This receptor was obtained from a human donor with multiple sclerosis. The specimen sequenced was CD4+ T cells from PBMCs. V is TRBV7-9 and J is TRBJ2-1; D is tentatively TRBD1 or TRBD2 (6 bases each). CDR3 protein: CASSFGILGGSVSNEQFF. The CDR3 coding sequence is TGTGCCAGCAGCTTTGGGATCTTAGGGGGGTCCGTTAGCAATGAGCAGTTCTTC.